These 3 T cell receptor beta chains came from one sample sequenced in a study of T-cell memory formation after mild COVID-19. From the 5' RACE reads, TCRdb called clonotypes with MiXCR, one entry per CDR3 protein. The sample carries 25,000 to 35,000 distinct CDR3 sequences, approximately 12% recorded once. What was sequenced was PBMCs or a T cell subset sorted from them (not recorded which). Source of these receptors: an adult woman who had mild COVID-19 (a few samples of this study predate the infection). Cell type and time point are not known.

Many counts were recorded for this clonotype. The gene calls are TRBV20-1 and TRBJ2-7, with D maybe TRBD1 (5 bases). In germline, CDR1 is DFQATT, CDR2 SNEGSKA (reference sequence). V was clipped by 7 bases and J by 1 base, with 8 bases between them. The CDR3 contains 11 residues. The CDR3 nucleotides are TGCAGTGTAAAGGGGTCCTACGAGCAGTACTTC. Translated, it gives CSVKGSYEQYF.

The V call is TRBV10-3, the J call TRBJ2-1; 7 nucleotides match TRBD1. Germline loops: CDR1 ENHRY, CDR2 SYGVKD. CDR3 length: 14 amino acids. V dropped 4 bases and J dropped 5; count of bases not matched to a gene: 5. This CDR3 is CAISAKGADNEQFF. CDR3 DNA: TGTGCCATCAGTGCAAAGGGGGCGGACAATGAGCAGTTCTTC.

This clonotype was observed at least ten times. This chain joins TRBV25-1 and TRBJ2-5; D ambiguous. V was pared by 3 bases and J by 5 bases, with 19 bases between. Germline V CDR1 and CDR2: MGHDK, SYGVNS. There are 16 residues in the CDR3. The CDR3 DNA reads as TGTGCCAGCAGTGAGCCGCTGTTGACTTCCGGGGAGACCCAGTACTTC. As protein: CASSEPLLTSGETQYF.